These 31 T cell receptor beta chains were sequenced from one sample in a study of neoadjuvant anti-PD-1 for oral cavity cancer. Stated time point: after neoadjuvant nivolumab, at surgical resection. Profiling relied on immunoSEQ multiplex PCR, and the TCRdb table lists in-frame clones only, not all of them. This sample carries approximately 7,800 clones, about 67% of them seen once, and the ten largest clones take 3% to 3.5%. Specimen: PBMCs, collected after nivolumab (anti-PD-1) treatment. The source of these receptors is a person aged 35 to 85 with oral cavity squamous cell carcinoma.

The genes are TRBV5-5 and TRBJ1-5; weak D call: TRBD1 (6 bases). Germline CDR1 SGHKS, CDR2 YYEKEE (reference sequence). The CDR3 is 13 amino acids. Trimming stripped 4 bases from V and 11 bases from J, with 16 bases between. The CDR3: CASSPGDSPTQHF. The CDR3 coding sequence is TGTGCCAGCAGCCCAGGGGACTCCCCTACCCAGCATTTT.

CDR3 region: CASSLFSGERGSGELFF. Here the CDR3 DNA reads TGTGCCAGCAGTTTATTCAGCGGGGAGCGGGGTAGCGGGGAGCTGTTTTTT. The chain joins TRBV27 to TRBJ2-2, with 7 nucleotides matching TRBD2. The germline V gene encodes CDR1 MNHEY and CDR2 SMNVEV (reference sequence). This CDR3 comprises 17 residues. The trim removed 1 base at V and 7 bases at J, leaving 12 bases unmatched.

This clone was observed a handful of times. This chain joins TRBV2 and TRBJ1-6; a weak D match, TRBD1 (6 bases). The V end lost 5 bases, the J end lost 9 bases, and 14 bases lay between the germline ends. The CDR3 contains 14 residues. Germline V gene sequence: CDR1 SNHLY, CDR2 FYNNEI. CDR3 DNA: TGTGCCAGCAGTCCCGGGACAAACCCTTCACCCCTCCACTTT. Its protein product is CASSPGTNPSPLHF.

CDR3 protein: CASSESPAGVTEQYF. DNA of the CDR3: TGTGCCAGCAGTGAATCCCCAGCCGGGGTAACCGAGCAGTACTTC. The V and J genes are TRBV6-1 and TRBJ2-7; D perhaps matches TRBD2 (5 bases). The CDR3 runs to 15 residues. From germline, CDR1 is MNHNS and CDR2 SASEGT. V was cut by 2 bases and J by 6 bases, with 17 bases left in between.

This chain connects TRBV7-8 to TRBJ1-4; TRBD1 agrees at 9 bases. The junction had 8 bases not matched to a gene; V was cut back by 7 bases and J by 8 bases. CDR1 is SGHVS and CDR2 is FQNEAQ in the germline V gene. The length of the CDR3 is 14 residues. Written as DNA, the CDR3 is TGTGCCAGCACAAGAGCCGGGACAGGGGAAAAACTGTTTTTT. Residues: CASTRAGTGEKLFF. Together with reference TRBV7-8 and TRBJ1-4, the CDR3 gives the full variable domain: GAGVSQSPRYKVAKRGQDVALRCDPISGHVSLFWYQQALGQGPEFLTYFQNEAQLDKSGLPSDRFFAERPEGSVSTLKIQRTQQEDSAVYLCASTRAGTGEKLFFGSGTQLSVL.

The chain has TRBV7-9 and TRBJ2-3; D call uncertain. V was pared by 5 bases and J by 3 bases, with 9 bases between. Germline CDR1 is SEHNR and CDR2 is FQNEAQ (reference sequence). The CDR3 runs 13 residues. CDR3 sequence: CASSHRITDTQYF. The DNA for the CDR3 is TGTGCCAGCAGCCATAGGATTACAGATACGCAGTATTTT.

The chain has TRBV2 and TRBJ1-5; tentative D call: TRBD1 (6 bases). CDR3 length: 13 residues. V lost 5 bases and J 9 bases, leaving 14 bases between the germline ends. Germline-derived CDR1 and CDR2 are SNHLY and FYNNEI. The CDR3 reads CASSQDRPGPQHF. The CDR3 bases are TGTGCCAGCAGTCAGGACAGACCGGGGCCCCAGCATTTT. Looking up the rest from reference TRBV2 and TRBJ1-5 gives the full variable domain: EPEVTQTPSHQVTQMGQEVILRCVPISNHLYFYWYRQILGQKVEFLVSFYNNEISEKSEIFDDQFSVERPDGSNFTLKIRSTKLEDSAMYFCASSQDRPGPQHFGDGTRLSIL.

The chain couples TRBV7-7 to TRBJ1-2; TRBD1 might be the D (5 bases). This CDR3 has 15 residues. The V end was cut by 1 base, the J end by 2 bases, with 11 bases between. Germline CDR1 and CDR2: SSHAT and FNYEAQ (reference sequence). CDR3 in DNA: TGTGCCAGCAGCTTAGAGGGAGGGGTGAACTATGGCTACACCTTC. Translated: CASSLEGGVNYGYTF.

This clone was seen just once. V is TRBV27 and J is TRBJ2-3; maybe TRBD1 (6 bases). The V gene lost 7 bases and the J gene lost 4 bases, with 12 bases spanning the gap. This CDR3 spans 13 amino acids. Germline V gives CDR1 MNHEY, CDR2 SMNVEV (reference sequence). The CDR3 here is CASILRGSDTQYF. In DNA form, the CDR3 reads TGTGCCAGCATCCTAAGGGGGTCAGATACGCAGTATTTT.

This rearrangement joins TRBV5-4 to TRBJ1-1, with 7 bases fitting TRBD1. Per germline, CDR1 SGHNT and CDR2 YYREEE (reference sequence). The CDR3 has 14 residues. J lost 1 base, V lost 4 bases, and 4 bases had no gene match. DNA for the CDR3: TGTGCCAGCAGCAACAGGGGCGCGAACACTGAAGCTTTCTTT. It codes for CASSNRGANTEAFF.

J is TRBJ2-2 and V is TRBV6-1; 7 nucleotides line up with TRBD2. The CDR3 has 14 residues. After removal of 2 bases from V and 3 bases from J, the junction contained 0 bases not matched to a gene. Germline lookup yields CDR1 MNHNS and CDR2 SASEGT. CDR3 amino acids: CASSELADTGELFF. As DNA, the CDR3 is TGTGCCAGCAGTGAACTAGCGGACACCGGGGAGCTGTTTTTT.

This clone appeared a few times. The CDR3: CASSLAADEQYF. For the CDR3, the DNA is TGTGCCAGCAGCTTAGCCGCGGACGAGCAGTACTTC. The chain uses TRBV13 and TRBJ2-7; D is ambiguous. Germline CDR1 and CDR2: PRHDT and FYEKMQ (reference sequence). V dropped 1 base and J dropped 5 bases, with 6 bases sitting between them. This CDR3 spans 12 amino acids.

The gene calls are TRBV9 and TRBJ1-4; 9 bases align to TRBD1. Unmatched junction bases numbered 2, after V lost 2 bases and J lost 0 bases. The CDR3 consists of 16 residues. Looked up from germline, CDR1 is SGDLS and CDR2 is YYNGEE. For the CDR3, the DNA is TGTGCCAGCAGCGTGGGGACAGGGTCAACTAATGAAAAACTGTTTTTT. This encodes CASSVGTGSTNEKLFF. Drawing the rest from reference TRBV9 and TRBJ1-4, the complete variable domain is DSGVTQTPKHLITATGQRVTLRCSPRSGDLSVYWYQQSLDQGLQFLIQYYNGEERAKGNILERFSAQQFPDLHSELNLSSLELGDSALYFCASSVGTGSTNEKLFFGSGTQLSVL.

The chain employs TRBV5-4 and TRBJ1-4; the match to TRBD1 covers 7 bases. V shed 4 bases, J shed 8 bases, and the junction held 8 bases outside the gene matches. Per the germline V gene, CDR1 is SGHNT and CDR2 is YYREEE (reference sequence). This CDR3 contains 14 residues. CDR3 DNA sequence: TGTGCCAGCAGCGTGACAGGGTCGGGCGAAAAACTGTTTTTT. Protein product: CASSVTGSGEKLFF.

This clone was observed a few times. The genes are TRBV6-5 and TRBJ1-5; D is unclear. Per the germline V gene, CDR1 is MNHEY and CDR2 is SVGAGI. With 11 bases removed from V and 4 bases from J, the gap between germline ends came to 12 bases. The CDR3 sequence is 12 residues long. The CDR3 sequence: CAGKTGNQPQHF. The CDR3 nucleotides read TGTGCCGGGAAGACGGGGAATCAGCCCCAGCATTTT.

A few counts support this clone. The chain carries TRBV19 and TRBJ1-1; D is unclear. The CDR3 contains 14 residues. CDR1 LNHDA and CDR2 SQIVND come from the germline V gene (reference sequence). Trimming cost V 9 bases and J 0 bases, with 14 bases left between them. The CDR3 coding sequence is TGTGCCAGCAGGAGGGATGGGGTGAACACTGAAGCTTTCTTT. Its translation is CASRRDGVNTEAFF.

The J gene is TRBJ1-1, the V gene TRBV7-9; 10 positions match TRBD1. The V segment lost 5 bases and the J segment 5 bases; nucleotides outside the gene matches: 14. The germline V gene encodes CDR1 SEHNR and CDR2 FQNEAQ (reference sequence). The CDR3 covers 17 residues. CDR3 sequence (DNA): TGTGCCAGCAGCCCGAACCCGGGACAGGGGCGAACGACTGAAGCTTTCTTT. Translated: CASSPNPGQGRTTEAFF.

This chain connects TRBV9 to TRBJ1-5; D is uncertain. This CDR3 has 16 amino acids. CDR1 SGDLS and CDR2 YYNGEE come from the germline V gene. The ends were cut back, 0 bases at V and 2 bases at J, with 12 bases in the middle. CDR3 coding DNA: TGTGCCAGCAGCGTAGGAGTGGGTAGGGGCAATCAGCCCCAGCATTTT. Translated: CASSVGVGRGNQPQHF. Using reference TRBV9 and TRBJ1-5 for the parts outside the CDR3, the full variable domain is DSGVTQTPKHLITATGQRVTLRCSPRSGDLSVYWYQQSLDQGLQFLIQYYNGEERAKGNILERFSAQQFPDLHSELNLSSLELGDSALYFCASSVGVGRGNQPQHFGDGTRLSIL.

The V gene is TRBV4-3, the J gene TRBJ1-3; weak D call: TRBD1 (5 bases). This CDR3 region has 18 residues. V shed 0 bases and J shed 0 bases, with 15 bases lying between them. CDR1 and CDR2 (germline): LGHNA, YSLEER. The DNA for the CDR3 is TGCGCCAGCAGCCAAGATTTAGGGGACGAGAGCTCTGGAAACACCATATATTTT. This gives the protein CASSQDLGDESSGNTIYF.

J is TRBJ2-7 and V is TRBV27, with 9 bases that match TRBD1. The germline V gene has CDR1 MNHEY and CDR2 SMNVEV (reference sequence). Losses at the gene ends were 5 bases for V and 3 bases for J; bases not matched to a gene: 5. The CDR3 has 14 residues. This CDR3 reads CASSRTGAGYEQYF. The CDR3 bases are TGTGCCAGCAGTCGGACAGGGGCCGGCTACGAGCAGTACTTC.

V usage is TRBV9 and J usage is TRBJ2-3; TRBD2 agrees at 11 bases. This CDR3 spans 16 amino acids. CDR1 is SGDLS, CDR2 YYNGEE, per germline. V lost 4 bases and J lost 2; bases outside the gene matches: 6. As DNA, the CDR3 is TGTGCCAGCAGCCCCTTAGCGGGGGGGCCCACAGATACGCAGTATTTT. Translating gives CASSPLAGGPTDTQYF. The full variable domain, completed using reference TRBV9 and TRBJ2-3, is DSGVTQTPKHLITATGQRVTLRCSPRSGDLSVYWYQQSLDQGLQFLIQYYNGEERAKGNILERFSAQQFPDLHSELNLSSLELGDSALYFCASSPLAGGPTDTQYFGPGTRLTVL.

This chain connects TRBV19 to TRBJ2-2, with 11 bases that match TRBD1. This CDR3 comprises 20 residues. Per the germline V gene, CDR1 is LNHDA and CDR2 is SQIVND (reference sequence). Unmatched junction bases numbered 20, after V lost 5 bases and J lost 6 bases. CDR3 in amino acids: CASSFVPPTPGTGGPGELFF. CDR3 nucleotide sequence: TGTGCCAGTAGTTTTGTCCCCCCCACTCCCGGGACAGGGGGACCCGGGGAGCTGTTTTTT.

In its sample, this clone was seen a few times. CDR3: CASSSRQGGANVLTF. CDR3 sequence (DNA): TGTGCCAGCAGCTCCCGACAGGGCGGGGCCAACGTCCTGACTTTC. The V call is TRBV7-3, the J call TRBJ2-6; 7 positions agree with TRBD1. The CDR3 has 15 residues. Germline trimming cut 4 bases from V and 4 bases from J; bases unmatched to any gene: 4. Germline V gene data show CDR1 as SGHTA and CDR2 as FQGTGA. The complete variable domain, with remaining parts taken from reference TRBV7-3 and TRBJ2-6, reads GAGVSQTPSNKVTEKGKYVELRCDPISGHTALYWYRQSLGQGPEFLIYFQGTGAADDSGLPNDRFFAVRPEGSVSTLKIQRTERGDSAVYLCASSSRQGGANVLTFGAGSRLTVL.

This chain uses TRBV18 with TRBJ1-2; D unresolved. In germline, CDR1 is KGHSH, CDR2 LQKENI. V was cut by 3 bases and J by 8 bases, with 13 bases left in between. This CDR3 has 13 residues. CDR3 nucleotide sequence: TGTGCCAGCTCACCTGAGAGCGTGGGAGGCTACACCTTC. It yields the protein CASSPESVGGYTF.

A single count supports this clone. The CDR3 is CASSLGTSTQETQYF. CDR3 nucleotide sequence: TGCGCCAGCAGCCTAGGGACAAGTACTCAAGAGACCCAGTACTTC. The chain has TRBV5-1 and TRBJ2-5; tentatively, D is TRBD1 (6 bases). Germline V gives CDR1 SGHRS, CDR2 YFSETQ. The V gene lost 4 bases and the J gene lost 2 bases, with 15 bases spanning the gap. There are 15 residues in the CDR3.

V gene TRBV30 combines with J gene TRBJ1-1, with no clear D. CDR3 length: 13 residues. The germline V gene encodes CDR1 GTSNPN and CDR2 SVGIG (reference sequence). The germline V and J ends were trimmed by 1 base and 1 base, with 7 bases remaining between them. CDR3 loop: CAWSGRGNTEAFF. The CDR3, as DNA: TGTGCCTGGAGTGGCCGGGGGAACACTGAAGCTTTCTTT.

V gene TRBV4-3 combines with J gene TRBJ1-5, with D hard to call. Germline CDR1 reads LGHNA; CDR2 reads YSLEER. V shed 4 bases and J shed 5 bases, with 12 bases lying between them. The CDR3 sequence is 14 residues long. DNA for the CDR3: TGCGCCAGCAGCCCCAGGATATACGATCAGCCCCAGCATTTT. Translating it yields CASSPRIYDQPQHF.

This CDR3 is CASSADDLGVDGYTF. Here the CDR3 DNA reads TGTGCCAGCAGTGCCGACGACTTGGGGGTGGATGGCTACACCTTC. The rearrangement links TRBV6-4 to TRBJ1-2, with D perhaps matching TRBD1 (5 bases). This CDR3 contains 15 residues. V was clipped by 4 bases and J by 6 bases, with 18 bases between them. The germline gives CDR1 MRHNA, CDR2 SNTAGT.

This sequence joins TRBV19 and TRBJ1-2; D might be TRBD1 (6 bases). The germline CDR1 and CDR2 sequences are LNHDA and SQIVND (reference sequence). With 6 bases removed from V and 8 bases from J, the gap between germline ends came to 22 bases. The CDR3 length is 15 residues. CDR3 residues: CASSRLGDRLWGYTF. In DNA, the CDR3 is TGTGCCAGTAGCCGTCTAGGCGACAGGCTCTGGGGCTACACCTTC.

The chain joins TRBV7-9 to TRBJ2-1; 7 bases line up with TRBD1. Germline values: CDR1 SEHNR, CDR2 FQNEAQ (reference sequence). V gave up 2 bases and J gave up 2 bases; unmatched junction bases: 3. The CDR3 sequence is 15 residues long. The CDR3 nucleotides are TGTGCCAGCAGCTTAATGCAGGGGGCCTACAATGAGCAGTTCTTC. This encodes CASSLMQGAYNEQFF.

The V gene is TRBV6-4, the J gene TRBJ2-1; maybe TRBD2 (6 bases). The germline CDR1 and CDR2 sequences are MRHNA and SNTAGT. CDR3 length: 14 amino acids. V was cut by 0 bases and J by 9 bases, with 12 bases left in between. Written as DNA, the CDR3 is TGTGCCAGCAGTGACTCGAGTCGGGGGACTGAGCAGTTCTTC. Translation: CASSDSSRGTEQFF.